The source of this T cell receptor beta chain is a study of blood T cell dynamics during melanoma immunotherapy. Time point indicated: week 3, after first cycle of checkpoint inhibitor. The V end was cut by 2 bases, the J end by 2 bases, with 7 bases between. The length of the CDR3 is 13 residues. Germline lookup yields CDR1 MDHEN and CDR2 SYDVKM. In regard to this clone: Its antigen is as yet unknown.

The data were produced by immunoSEQ multiplex PCR, yet TCRdb's version contains in-frame clones alone and is incomplete. The sample has about 11,000 clones; approximately 88% are singletons. Study-wide findings and caveats: Disease-control patients' PBMC repertoires became either more clonal or more diverse at W3.

This specimen was blood, taken from a patient treated with checkpoint blockade. The chain combines TRBV28 with TRBJ2-7; no reliable D call. The origin of this receptor is a human donor with melanoma. CDR3 region: CASSLGRTYEQYF. For the CDR3, the DNA is TGTGCCAGCAGTTTAGGCCGTACCTACGAGCAGTACTTC. Based on the CDR3 plus reference TRBV28 and TRBJ2-7, the full variable domain is DVKVTQSSRYLVKRTGEKVFLECVQDMDHENMFWYRQDPGLGLRLIYFSYDVKMKEKGDIPEGYSVSREKKERFSLILESASTNQTSMYLCASSLGRTYEQYFGPGTRLTVT.